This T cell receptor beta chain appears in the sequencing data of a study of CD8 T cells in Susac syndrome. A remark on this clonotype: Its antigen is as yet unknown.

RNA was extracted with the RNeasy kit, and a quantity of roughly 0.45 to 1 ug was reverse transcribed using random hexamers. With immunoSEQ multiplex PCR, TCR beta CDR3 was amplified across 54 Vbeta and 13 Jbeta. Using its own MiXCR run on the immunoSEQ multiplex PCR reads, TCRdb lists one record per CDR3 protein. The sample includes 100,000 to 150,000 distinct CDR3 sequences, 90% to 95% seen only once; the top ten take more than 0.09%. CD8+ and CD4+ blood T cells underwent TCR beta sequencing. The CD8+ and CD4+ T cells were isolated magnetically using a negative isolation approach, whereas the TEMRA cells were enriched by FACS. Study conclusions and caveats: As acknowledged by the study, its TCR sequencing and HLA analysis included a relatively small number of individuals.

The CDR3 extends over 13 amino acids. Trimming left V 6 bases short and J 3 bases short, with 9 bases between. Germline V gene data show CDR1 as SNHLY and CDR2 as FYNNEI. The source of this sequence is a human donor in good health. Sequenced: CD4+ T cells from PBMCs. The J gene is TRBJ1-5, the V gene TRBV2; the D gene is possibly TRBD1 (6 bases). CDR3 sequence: CASSQGYNQPQHF. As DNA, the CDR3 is TGTGCCAGCAGCCAGGGGTACAATCAGCCCCAGCATTTT.